The sequence of this TCR beta chain was determined in a study of low-dose radiotherapy and immunotherapy resistance in tumors. This clonotype was seen ten or more times. Gene-specific TRAV and TRBV primers were used for first-strand cDNA, covering alpha and beta chains. Using a constant-region primer together with a V-primer adapter, TCRs were subjected to roughly 18 PCR cycles of amplification. From the reads, TCRdb called clonotypes with MiXCR, one entry per CDR3 protein. The sample consists of fewer than 95,000 distinct CDR3 sequences, 9% to 9.5% of them appearing once. CDR3 length: 18 amino acids. CDR1 MDHEN and CDR2 SYDVKM come from the germline V gene. The ends were cut back, 6 bases at V and 0 bases at J, with 21 bases in the middle. Time point indicated: before trial treatment.

Sequencing used PBMCs, obtained before treatment. The chain combines TRBV28 with TRBJ1-3; D is possibly TRBD1 (5 bases). The sequence derives from a male donor with prostate cancer. CDR3 sequence: CASRRRLGVQSSGNTIYF. The CDR3 coding sequence is TGTGCCAGCAGGCGAAGGTTGGGGGTGCAGTCCTCTGGAAACACCATATATTTT.